This TCR beta chain emerged from a study of regulatory T cells in long-lasting Graves disease. General study results and limits: Newly diagnosed Graves' patients had higher TCR diversity than persistent ones.

This clonotype was picked up many times. Its antigen remains unknown. Trimming shortened V by 1 base and J by 5 bases, and 22 bases separated the two germline ends. The CDR3 extends over 17 amino acids. Germline CDR1 and CDR2: SGDLS and YYNGEE. According to the study, TCR beta libraries were built with iRepertoire HTBI primers and CDR3-region Arm-PCR. One entry per CDR3 protein results from TCRdb running MiXCR on the multiplex PCR reads. Here the sample spans 450,000 to 500,000 distinct CDR3 sequences, about 17% being singletons. Time point: newly diagnosed GD, antithyroid drugs for less than 3 months. TCR sequences were obtained from RNA taken from PBMCs. This same sample was also part of a study on T cells in Graves' hyperthyroidism and ophthalmopathy. In that study: Progression to ophthalmopathy was predicted a median of 6.5 months early.

The rearrangement links TRBV9 to TRBJ2-7; D uncertain. The receptor was derived from a man aged 40-49 years with Graves disease. The sample in question was peripheral blood mononuclear cells (PBMCs), obtained at new diagnosis, from a patient treated with antithyroid drugs. This chain's CDR3 is CASSVFYCHGLCHEQYF. CDR3 DNA: TGTGCCAGCAGCGTATTTTATTGTCACGGGTTATGCCACGAGCAGTACTTC.